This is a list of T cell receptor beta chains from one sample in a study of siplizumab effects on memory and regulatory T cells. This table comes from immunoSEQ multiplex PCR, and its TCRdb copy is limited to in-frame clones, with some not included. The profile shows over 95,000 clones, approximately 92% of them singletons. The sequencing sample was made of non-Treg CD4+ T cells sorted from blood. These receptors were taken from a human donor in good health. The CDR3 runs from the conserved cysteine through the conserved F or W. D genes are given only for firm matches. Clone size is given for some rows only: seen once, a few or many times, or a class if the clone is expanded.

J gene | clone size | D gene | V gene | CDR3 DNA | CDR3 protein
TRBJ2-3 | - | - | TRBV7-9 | TGTGCCAGCAGCCAGACTCCAGATACGCAGTATTTT | CASSQTPDTQYF
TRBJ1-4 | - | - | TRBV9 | TGTGCCAGCAGCGTAGAGGGAGGGGGGATTGAAAAACTGTTTTTT | CASSVEGGGIEKLFF
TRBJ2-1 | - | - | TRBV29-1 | TGCAGCGTTGGAGGCACCCTCTACAATGAGCAGTTCTTC | CSVGGTLYNEQFF
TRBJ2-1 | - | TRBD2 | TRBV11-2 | TGTGCCAGCGGGGGACTAGCGAAGAACAATGAGCAGTTCTTC | CASGGLAKNNEQFF
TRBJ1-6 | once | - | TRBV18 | TGTGCCAGCTCACCACCGACCCCAGGGTGGGTTTCACCCCTCCACTTT | CASSPPTPGWVSPLHF
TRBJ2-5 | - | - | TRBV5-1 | TGCGCCAGCAGCTTGGAAGTGGGGGTCGGACAAGAGACCCAGTACTTC | CASSLEVGVGQETQYF
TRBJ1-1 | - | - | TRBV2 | TGTGCCAGCAGTGAAGACCATAACACTGAAGCTTTCTTT | CASSEDHNTEAFF
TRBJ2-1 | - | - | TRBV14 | TGTGCCAGCAGCCAAGAAGCCTGGGGTCTCCCCTACAATGAGCAGTTCTTC | CASSQEAWGLPYNEQFF
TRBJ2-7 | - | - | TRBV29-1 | TGCAGCGTTGACCGACTAGACTACGAGCAGTACTTC | CSVDRLDYEQYF
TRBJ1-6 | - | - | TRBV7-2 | TGTGCCAGCAGTCCGACAGGAACCTATAATTCACCCCTCCACTTT | CASSPTGTYNSPLHF
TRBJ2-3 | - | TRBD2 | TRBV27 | TGTGCCAGCAGCTTTACTAGCGGGGACACAGATACGCAGTATTTT | CASSFTSGDTDTQYF
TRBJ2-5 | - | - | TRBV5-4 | TGTGCCAGCAGCCCACTTAGCGGGACCCAGTACTTC | CASSPLSGTQYF
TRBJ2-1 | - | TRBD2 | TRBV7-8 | TGTGCCAGCAGCCCAAGTAGCGGGGGCCCCTACAATGAGCAGTTCTTC | CASSPSSGGPYNEQFF
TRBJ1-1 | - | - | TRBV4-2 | TGTGCCAGCAGCCAAGATGGGCCGGGAGATCTAAAAGCTTTCTTT | CASSQDGPGDLKAFF
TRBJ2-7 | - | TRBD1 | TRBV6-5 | TGTGCCAGCAGTTATAGGGACAGGAGCTCCTACGAGCAGTACTTC | CASSYRDRSSYEQYF
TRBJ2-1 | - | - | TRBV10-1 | TGCGCCAGCAGTTCAGGGGGGAGCTCCTACAATGAGCAGTTCTTC | CASSSGGSSYNEQFF
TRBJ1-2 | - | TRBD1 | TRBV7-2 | TGTGCCAGCAGCGACAGGGGGGAGAACTATGGCTACACCTTC | CASSDRGENYGYTF
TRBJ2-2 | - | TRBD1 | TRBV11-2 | TGTGCCAGCAGCCCAAGACAGGGTGCCGGGGAGCTGTTTTTT | CASSPRQGAGELFF
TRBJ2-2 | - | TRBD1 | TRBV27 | TGTGCCAGCAGTCTCCTCAGGACAGGGTTGGTAGGAAGAACCGGGGAGCTGTTTTTT | CASSLLRTGLVGRTGELFF
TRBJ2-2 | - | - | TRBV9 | TGTGCCAGCGGTATTAGCCTCCGGGAGCTGTTTTTT | CASGISLRELFF
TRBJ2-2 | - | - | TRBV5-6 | TGTGCCAGCACCCTGGGGTCGGGGACAAGTCTCACCGGGGAGCTGTTTTTT | CASTLGSGTSLTGELFF
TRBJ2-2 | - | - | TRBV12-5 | TGTGCTAGTGCCCCAAGAGGGGGGGGCACCGGGGAGCTGTTTTTT | CASAPRGGGTGELFF
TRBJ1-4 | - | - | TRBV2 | TGTGCCAGCAGTGGGGGTTATAATGAAAAACTGTTTTTT | CASSGGYNEKLFF
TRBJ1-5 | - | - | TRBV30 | TGTGCCTGGAGTCCCGTGACAGGATACAATCAGCCCCAGCATTTT | CAWSPVTGYNQPQHF
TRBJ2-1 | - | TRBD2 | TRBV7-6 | TGTGCCAGCAGCAAACTAGCGGGGGCCTACAATGAGCAGTTCTTC | CASSKLAGAYNEQFF
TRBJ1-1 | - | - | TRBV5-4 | TGTGCCAGCAGCTGGTGGGAAAACACTGAAGCTTTCTTT | CASSWWENTEAFF
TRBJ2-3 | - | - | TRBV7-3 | TGTGCCAGCAGCTCGCTACCCTTGGGGGCAGATACGCAGTATTTT | CASSSLPLGADTQYF
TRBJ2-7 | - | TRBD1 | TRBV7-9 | TGTGCCAGCAGCTCGACAGGGTCCTACGAGCAGTACTTC | CASSSTGSYEQYF
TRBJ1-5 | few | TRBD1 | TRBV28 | TGTGCCAGCAGGTCGGGACAGGGCGGGAACAATCAGCCCCAGCATTTT | CASRSGQGGNNQPQHF
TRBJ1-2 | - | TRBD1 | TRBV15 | TGTGCCACCAGCAGAGCAACCGGGGACAGTCTCTTCTATGGCTACACCTTC | CATSRATGDSLFYGYTF
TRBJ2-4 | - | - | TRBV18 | TGTGCCAGCTCACCAGCCCTTTTTGAATCGGACCTACAACAAGCCAAAAACATTCAGTACTTC | CASSPALFESDLQQAKNIQYF
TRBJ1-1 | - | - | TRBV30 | TGTGCCTGGAGTGTACGGGTCACTGAAGCTTTCTTT | CAWSVRVTEAFF